The 14 T cell receptor beta chains in this list originate from one sample, sequenced in a study of shared clonotypes between healthy human individuals. Clones were sequenced by immunoSEQ multiplex PCR, and TCRdb holds only the in-frame ones, with some missing. The sample contains approximately 1.4 million clones, approximately 98% of which appear only once. The material sequenced was naive CD4+ T cells sorted from blood. The sample's subset: CD45RA+ positively selected. The receptor source for this set is a man aged 30 to 45 in good health.

The chain couples TRBV5-1 to TRBJ2-1; D remains unclear. CDR3 size: 15 residues. Between the trimmed V and J ends, which lost 3 bases and 9 bases, there was a span of 19 bases. CDR1 is SGHRS, CDR2 YFSETQ, per germline. The CDR3: CASSSADGARTEQFF. The DNA for the CDR3 is TGCGCCAGCAGCTCCGCTGACGGTGCCAGGACTGAGCAGTTCTTC.

As for this clone: Other DNA sequences in this specimen translate into the identical CDR3. The V and J genes are TRBV9 and TRBJ1-1, with 8 bases identical to TRBD1. This CDR3 is 14 amino acids long. The trim removed 2 bases at V and 1 base at J, leaving 1 base unmatched. CDR1 is SGDLS and CDR2 is YYNGEE in the germline V gene. As DNA, the CDR3 is TGTGCCAGCAGCGTTACAGGGGGGAACACTGAAGCTTTCTTT. Translation gives CASSVTGGNTEAFF.

The chain links TRBV7-8 to TRBJ1-5; D is unclear. Per the germline V gene, CDR1 is SGHVS and CDR2 is FQNEAQ. The CDR3 length is 16 residues. Deletions cut 4 bases from V and 7 bases from J, with 20 bases between. The DNA for the CDR3 is TGTGCCAGCAGCTCCATGGGCAGTGCGTTGGAGCAGCCCCAGCATTTT. Protein sequence: CASSSMGSALEQPQHF.

The chain couples TRBV27 to TRBJ1-1; tentatively, D is TRBD1 (6 bases). The germline V gene encodes CDR1 MNHEY and CDR2 SMNVEV (reference sequence). This CDR3 spans 13 amino acids. Trimming removed 5 bases from V and 6 bases from J, with 13 bases in between. The CDR3 region is CASSPTGRAEAFF. As DNA, the CDR3 is TGTGCCAGCAGTCCTACAGGGCGGGCTGAAGCTTTCTTT.

This chain links TRBV5-8 with TRBJ1-5, with 8 bases fitting TRBD1. This CDR3 has 15 amino acids. The germline CDR1 and CDR2 sequences are SGHTS and YDEGEE. V was clipped by 2 bases and J by 4 bases; unmatched bases: 5. CDR3 nucleotide sequence: TGTGCCAGCAGCTTTTGGACAGGGTCAAATCAGCCCCAGCATTTT. Its translation is CASSFWTGSNQPQHF.

The chain has TRBV6-5 and TRBJ2-1; 7 positions match TRBD1. Looked up from germline, CDR1 is MNHEY and CDR2 is SVGAGI. The CDR3 has 15 residues. V gave up 4 bases and J gave up 6 bases; unmatched junction bases: 9. CDR3 DNA sequence: TGTGCCAGCAGTTCGACAGGGCTCCCCGCCAATGAGCAGTTCTTC. Amino acids: CASSSTGLPANEQFF.

This clone was counted a single time. The chain couples TRBV6-5 to TRBJ2-1, with D tentatively TRBD1 (5 bases). V lost 10 bases and J lost 4, with 14 bases in between. The CDR3 loop spans 13 amino acids. Germline loops: CDR1 MNHEY, CDR2 SVGAGI. The DNA of the CDR3 is TGTGCCACCAGGGTTAGATTATACAATGAGCAGTTCTTC. This encodes CATRVRLYNEQFF.

This clone showed up just once. The rearrangement links TRBV5-5 to TRBJ2-2; unclear D gene. Trimming took off 1 base at V and 3 bases at J, with 7 bases between the two ends. The CDR3 contains 14 residues. The germline V gene encodes CDR1 SGHKS and CDR2 YYEKEE (reference sequence). The CDR3 bases are TGTGCCAGCAGCTTGAGTGTTTACACCGGGGAGCTGTTTTTT. Amino acid sequence: CASSLSVYTGELFF.

The V gene is TRBV7-9, the J gene TRBJ2-1, with 7 bases identical to TRBD2. Germline-derived CDR1 and CDR2 are SEHNR and FQNEAQ (reference sequence). This CDR3 is built from 16 residues. V lost 2 bases and J lost 3; bases outside the gene matches: 7. CDR3 region: CASSLKTSAYYNEQFF. CDR3 DNA sequence: TGTGCCAGCAGCTTAAAAACTAGCGCTTACTACAATGAGCAGTTCTTC.

This chain links TRBV27 with TRBJ2-4, with 10 bases aligning to TRBD1. The CDR3 is made up of 15 amino acids. CDR1 and CDR2 (germline): MNHEY, SMNVEV (reference sequence). After removal of 6 bases from V and 2 bases from J, the junction contained 4 bases not matched to a gene. CDR3 sequence reads: CASSRDRGTKNIQYF. The CDR3 bases are TGTGCCAGCAGCCGGGACAGGGGAACCAAAAACATTCAGTACTTC.

Remarks on this clone: At the DNA level, this CDR3 is encoded by other sequences in the same sample as well. The CDR3 DNA reads TGTGCCAGCAGCGTCGGACGGGTGAACACTGAAGCTTTCTTT. Protein sequence: CASSVGRVNTEAFF. The rearrangement uses TRBV9 and TRBJ1-1; unclear D gene. The V gene's germline CDR1 is SGDLS and CDR2 YYNGEE. The germline V and J ends were trimmed by 2 bases and 0 bases, with 8 bases remaining between them. The length of the CDR3 is 14 residues.

This chain joins TRBV6-1 and TRBJ2-1; the D gene could be TRBD1 or TRBD2 (5 bases each). V lost 5 bases, J lost 5 bases, and 13 bases lay in between. CDR1 and CDR2 from the germline V gene are MNHNS and SASEGT. There are 14 residues in the CDR3. The CDR3, as DNA: TGTGCCAGCAGTCACCTCCGGGACCACAATGAGCAGTTCTTC. This encodes CASSHLRDHNEQFF.

The chain couples TRBV4-2 to TRBJ1-5; the match to TRBD1 covers 9 bases. From germline, CDR1 is LGHNA and CDR2 YNFKEQ. The CDR3 is made up of 16 amino acids. Germline trimming cut 1 base from V and 7 bases from J; bases unmatched to any gene: 8. The CDR3 DNA follows: TGTGCCAGCAGCCAAGGTGACAGGGGGGGGGTGCAGCCCCAGCATTTT. Its translation: CASSQGDRGGVQPQHF.

The chain carries TRBV2 and TRBJ2-2, with TRBD2 identical over 13 bases. J gave up 8 bases and V 6 bases, and 9 bases lay outside the gene matches. Germline lookup yields CDR1 SNHLY and CDR2 FYNNEI. This CDR3 is 16 amino acids long. CDR3 in amino acids: CASRRQGLAGEGELFF. For the CDR3, the DNA is TGTGCCAGCAGAAGGCAAGGACTAGCGGGAGAGGGGGAGCTGTTTTTT.